The rows below give T cell receptor beta chains drawn from one sample of a study of breast tumors, draining lymph nodes, adjacent tissues. TCRdb ran MiXCR on the multiplex PCR reads and lists one entry per CDR3 protein. This sample has about 130,000 distinct CDR3 sequences, with less than 25% found just once. The sequenced sample consisted of axillary lymph node tissue. The receptors stem from a female donor with breast cancer. Some clones in this sample may be carry-over from other donors' samples. Each CDR3 is given with its conserved first and last residue. Each record gives: V gene, D gene, J gene, clone size, CDR3 DNA, CDR3 protein. D genes are given only for firm matches. The listing skips clone size in some rows; elsewhere it reads once, few, many or a size class.

TRBV7-3	-	TRBJ2-3	many	TGTGCCAGCAGCTTACCTCCGGCAGATACGCAGTATTTT	CASSLPPADTQYF
TRBV28	-	TRBJ2-5	few	TGTGCCAGCAGTTTAAACAGGGCCCCCATTAACCAAGAGACCCAGTACTTC	CASSLNRAPINQETQYF
TRBV19	-	TRBJ2-2	many	TGTGCCAGTATCCAAGTCCCCCCCAACACCGGGGAGCTGTTTTTT	CASIQVPPNTGELFF
TRBV19	TRBD1	TRBJ2-5	-	TGTGCCAGTAGTACCCGGACAGGGCTCCCCCAAGAGACCCAGTACTTC	CASSTRTGLPQETQYF
TRBV20-1	TRBD2	TRBJ2-1	many	TGCAGTGCTAGGTTAGCGGGAGTTTATGAGCAGTTCTTC	CSARLAGVYEQFF
TRBV6-2/TRBV6-3	TRBD2	TRBJ2-7	many	TGTGCCAGCAGCCCACGGGGGGGGCCGGTCGAGCAGTACTTC	CASSPRGGPVEQYF
TRBV10-3	TRBD1	TRBJ1-5	many	TGTGCCATCAGTGATCGGGACAGGGGGCAACTTCAGCCCCAGCATTTT	CAISDRDRGQLQPQHF
TRBV14	-	TRBJ2-3	many	TGTGCCAGCAGCCAACGGGGCAGGGGAACAAACACAGATACGCAGTATTTT	CASSQRGRGTNTDTQYF
TRBV7-9	-	TRBJ2-1	many	TGTGCCAGCACCTTTAGTTCGTTGGCGGAGACCCCCAATGAGCAGTTCTTC	CASTFSSLAETPNEQFF
TRBV6-1	-	TRBJ1-3	many	TGTGCCAGCAGTGAAAGGGGGACCTCTGGAAACACCATATATTTT	CASSERGTSGNTIYF
TRBV2	-	TRBJ1-5	many	TGTGCCAGCAGTGCGGGGGGAACGGGCCAGCCCCAGCATTTT	CASSAGGTGQPQHF
TRBV7-9	TRBD2	TRBJ2-2	many	TGTGCCAGCAGCGAGGCTAGCGGGAGTATAAACACCGGGGAGCTGTTTTTT	CASSEASGSINTGELFF
TRBV20-1	-	TRBJ1-5	many	TGCAGTGCTACCGCAGGGGATGCTCAGCCCCAGCATTTT	CSATAGDAQPQHF
TRBV14	-	TRBJ2-7	many	TGTGCCAGCAGTCGATTCGCAGGGTACGAGCAGTACTTC	CASSRFAGYEQYF
TRBV29-1	-	TRBJ1-2	many	TGCAGCGAGTCTGGGGGTGCTAACTATGGCTACACCTTC	CSESGGANYGYTF
TRBV13	TRBD1	TRBJ2-2	-	TGTGCCAGCAGCTTAGGGGCAGGGGGCACCGGGGAGCTGTTTTTT	CASSLGAGGTGELFF
TRBV7-8	TRBD2	TRBJ2-3	many	TGTGCCAGCACCCTAAGAACTAGCGGGAGAACAGATACGCAGTATTTT	CASTLRTSGRTDTQYF
TRBV7-9	-	TRBJ2-7	many	TGTGCCAGCAGCTCAACAGGTGGCGACGAGCAGTACTTC	CASSSTGGDEQYF
TRBV7-2	-	TRBJ2-2	many	TGTGCCAGCAGCTTATGGGCTTCCCTAGGCGGGGAGCTGTTTTTT	CASSLWASLGGELFF
TRBV20-1	TRBD1	TRBJ1-3	many	TGCAGTGCCGGGACAGGGGGCGTCTCTGGAAACACCATATATTTT	CSAGTGGVSGNTIYF
TRBV5-1	-	TRBJ2-2	many	TGCGCCAGCAGCTTGACCCTAACAGGGCTGGAGCTGTTTTTT	CASSLTLTGLELFF
TRBV7-3	-	TRBJ2-2	many	TGTGCCAGCAGCTTAATGAGGTCAGGCGGAGCCGGGGAGCTGTTTTTT	CASSLMRSGGAGELFF